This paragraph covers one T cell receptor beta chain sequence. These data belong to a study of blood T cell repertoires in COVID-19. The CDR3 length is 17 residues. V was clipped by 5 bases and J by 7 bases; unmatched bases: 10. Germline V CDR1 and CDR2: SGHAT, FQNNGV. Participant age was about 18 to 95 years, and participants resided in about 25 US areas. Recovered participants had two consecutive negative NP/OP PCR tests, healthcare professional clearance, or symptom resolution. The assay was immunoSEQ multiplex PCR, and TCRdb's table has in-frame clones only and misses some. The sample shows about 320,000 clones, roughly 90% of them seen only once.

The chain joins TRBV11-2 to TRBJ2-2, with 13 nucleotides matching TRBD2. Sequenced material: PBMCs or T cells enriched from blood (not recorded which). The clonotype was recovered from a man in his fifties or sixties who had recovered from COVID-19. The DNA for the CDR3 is TGTGCCAGCAGCCCTCGGACTAGCGGGAGTCGTGACGGGGAGCTGTTTTTT. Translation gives CASSPRTSGSRDGELFF.